This T cell receptor beta chain derives from a study of blood T cell repertoires in COVID-19. Overall study: Sites in the United States, Italy and Spain provided acute and convalescent COVID-19 samples. The analysed material was cDNA or gDNA that came from T cells, B-cell-depleted T cells, or PBMCs.

Original processing methods: From reference gene primer amplification, estimates of nucleated cell counts were derived. Repertoires were generated with immunoSEQ multiplex PCR, while TCRdb's copy carries only in-frame clones and drops some. V and J calls and clone size follow that table, whereas D and trimming were derived from the DNA. The table includes 200,000 to 250,000 clones, 86% detected once. Germline CDR1 is SGHDN and CDR2 is FVKESK. The CDR3 runs to 15 residues. J lost 2 bases, V lost 4 bases, and 5 bases had no gene match. The chain has TRBV14 and TRBJ1-3; 7 bases are a match to TRBD1. The specimen was peripheral blood. This receptor was taken from a man older than 75 with acute or convalescent COVID-19. The CDR3 nucleotides are TGTGCCAGCAGCCGGGACAGTTCTCCTGGAAACACCATATATTTT. Encoded protein: CASSRDSSPGNTIYF.